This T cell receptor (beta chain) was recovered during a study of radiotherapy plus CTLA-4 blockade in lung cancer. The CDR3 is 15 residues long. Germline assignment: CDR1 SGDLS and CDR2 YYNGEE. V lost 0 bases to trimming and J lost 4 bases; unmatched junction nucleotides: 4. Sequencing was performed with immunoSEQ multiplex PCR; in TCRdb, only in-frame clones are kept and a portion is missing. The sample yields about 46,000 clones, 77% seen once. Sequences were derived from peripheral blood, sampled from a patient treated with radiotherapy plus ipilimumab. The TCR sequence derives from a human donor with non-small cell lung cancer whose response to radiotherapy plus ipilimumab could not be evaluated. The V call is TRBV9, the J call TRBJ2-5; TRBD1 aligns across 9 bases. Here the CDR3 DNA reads TGTGCCAGCAGCGTAGAGGGACAGGGATTAGAGACCCAGTACTTC. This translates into CASSVEGQGLETQYF.